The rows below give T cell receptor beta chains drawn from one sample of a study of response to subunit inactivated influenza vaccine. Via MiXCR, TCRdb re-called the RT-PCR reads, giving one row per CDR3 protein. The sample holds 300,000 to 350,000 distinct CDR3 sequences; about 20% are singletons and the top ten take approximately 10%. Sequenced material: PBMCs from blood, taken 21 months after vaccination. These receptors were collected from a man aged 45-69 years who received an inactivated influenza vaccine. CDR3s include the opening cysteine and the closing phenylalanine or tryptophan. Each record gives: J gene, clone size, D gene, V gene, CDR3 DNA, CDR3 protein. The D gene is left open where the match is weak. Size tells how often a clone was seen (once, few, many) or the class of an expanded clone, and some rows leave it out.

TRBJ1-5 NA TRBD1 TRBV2 TGTGCCAGCAGTGGAGGACAGGGTATTGAGCCCCAGCATTTT CASSGGQGIEPQHF
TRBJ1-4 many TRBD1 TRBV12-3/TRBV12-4 TGTGCCAGCAGACTCGGACAGGGCAAAAATGAAAAACTGTTTTTT CASRLGQGKNEKLFF
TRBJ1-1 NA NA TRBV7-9 TGTGCCAGCAGCTTAGGTAATACGGGAGACACTGAAGCTTTCTTT CASSLGNTGDTEAFF
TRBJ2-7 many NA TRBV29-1 TGCAGCGTCGGCCCGGACTTTTACGAGCAGTACTTC CSVGPDFYEQYF
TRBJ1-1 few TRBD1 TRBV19 TGTGCCAGTATCAACCGGGACAGGGGCATTACTGAAGCTTTCTTT CASINRDRGITEAFF
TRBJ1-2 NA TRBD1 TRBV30 TGTGCCTGGAGTGTACCCAGGGGGCGTTCCTATGGCTACACCTTC CAWSVPRGRSYGYTF
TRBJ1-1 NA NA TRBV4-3 TGCGCCAGCAGCCAAGAGCTGAGAGACACTGAAGCTTTCTTT CASSQELRDTEAFF
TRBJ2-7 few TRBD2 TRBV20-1 TGCAGTGCTAGAGATGTTCTTGGACTAGCGAGATCCTACGAGCAGTACTTC CSARDVLGLARSYEQYF
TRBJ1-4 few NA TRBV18 TGTGCCAGCTCACCAGGTTGGCAGGCTAATGAAAAACTGTTTTTT CASSPGWQANEKLFF
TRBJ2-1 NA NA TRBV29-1 TGCAGCGTTGACTATCTTAACAATGAGCAGTTCTTC CSVDYLNNEQFF
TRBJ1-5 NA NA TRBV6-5 TGTGCCAGCAGTTACAATGATTATAGCAATCAGCCCCAGCATTTT CASSYNDYSNQPQHF
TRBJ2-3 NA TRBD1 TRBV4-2 TGTGCCAGCAGCCAAGATGTGGGACAGCCGAGCACAGATACGCAGTATTTT CASSQDVGQPSTDTQYF
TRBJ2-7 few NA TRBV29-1 TGCAGCGTGGGGCAGTTCTCCTACGAGCAGTACTTC CSVGQFSYEQYF
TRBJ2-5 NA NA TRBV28 TGTGCCAGCAGTTTAGGATGGGGTGGGAGCCAAGAGACCCAGTACTTC CASSLGWGGSQETQYF
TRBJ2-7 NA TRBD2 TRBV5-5 TGTGCCAGCAGCTTGTACGGGACTAGCGGGAGTTCCTACGAGCAGTACTTC CASSLYGTSGSSYEQYF
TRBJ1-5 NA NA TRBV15 TGTGCCACCACCAGGGACGGTTCTAGGCCCCAGCATTTT CATTRDGSRPQHF
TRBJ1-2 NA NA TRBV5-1 TGCGCCAGCAGCTTGGCCCGGGGGGGTCCCAACTATGGCTACACCTTC CASSLARGGPNYGYTF
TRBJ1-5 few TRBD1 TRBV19 TGTGCCAGTAGTCTCCCTGGACAGGGGCCCCAGCATTTT CASSLPGQGPQHF
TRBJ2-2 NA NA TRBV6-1 TGTGCCAGCGTCCCGGGTCACCCCGGGGAGCTGTTTTTT CASVPGHPGELFF
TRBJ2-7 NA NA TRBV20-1 TGCAGTGCTAGGATTTGGGGCTACGAGCAGTACTTC CSARIWGYEQYF
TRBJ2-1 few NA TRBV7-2 TGTGCCAGCAGCTTCGCCCTAGCTGCCAATGAGCAGTTCTTC CASSFALAANEQFF
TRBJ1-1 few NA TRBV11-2 TGTGCCAGCAGCTCACTCCGCGGGGGAGTAGGCACTGAAGCTTTCTTT CASSSLRGGVGTEAFF
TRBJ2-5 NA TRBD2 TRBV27 TGTGCCAGCAGTTTATCGGTAGCGGGAGGGTGGGAGACCCAGTACTTC CASSLSVAGGWETQYF
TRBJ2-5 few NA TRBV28 TGTGCCAGCAGTTTATGGGGGAGACAAGAGACCCAGTACTTC CASSLWGRQETQYF
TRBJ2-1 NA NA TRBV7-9 TGTGCCAGCAGCTCCGAATGGGGGTATCAGTTCTTC CASSSEWGYQFF
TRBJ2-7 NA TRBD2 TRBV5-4 TGTGCCAGCAGCTCGAAAACTAGCGGGGGAGCCTACGAGCAGTACTTC CASSSKTSGGAYEQYF
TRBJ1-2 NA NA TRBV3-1 TGTGCCAGCAGCCAAGTTCGGACAGTGGACTCGTATGGCTACACCTTC CASSQVRTVDSYGYTF
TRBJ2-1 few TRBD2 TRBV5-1 TGCGCCAGCAGTACGCAGGGACTAAACAATGAGCAGTCCTTC CASSTQGLNNEQSF
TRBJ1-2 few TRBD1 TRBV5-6 TGTGCCAGCAGCTTGTCCGGGACAGGGGTTGGCTACACCTTC CASSLSGTGVGYTF
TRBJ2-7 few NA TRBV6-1 TGTGCCAGCAGCTCCGCCGGGACGCCCTACGAGCAGTACTTC CASSSAGTPYEQYF
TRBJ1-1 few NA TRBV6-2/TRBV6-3 TGTGCCACCTCCACGGTGCTTTTATCGGGAGCTTTCTTT CATSTVLLSGAFF
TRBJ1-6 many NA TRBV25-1 TGTGCCAGCAGTGAATCGGGGTATGCGTCACCCCTCCACTTT CASSESGYASPLHF
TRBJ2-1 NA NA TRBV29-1 TGCAGCGTTGAAGCAGGGTACAATGAGCAGTTCTTC CSVEAGYNEQFF
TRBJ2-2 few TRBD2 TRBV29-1 TGCAGCGCCATAACTAGCGGGGGAAACACCGGGGAGCTGTTTTTT CSAITSGGNTGELFF
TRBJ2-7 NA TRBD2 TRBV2 TGTGCCAGCAGTTCCATAGCGGGGGGCAACGAGCAGTACTTC CASSSIAGGNEQYF
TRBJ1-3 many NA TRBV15 TGTGCCACCAGCAGAGATGTGACAGGCTCTGGAAACACCATATATTTT CATSRDVTGSGNTIYF
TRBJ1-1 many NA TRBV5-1 TGCGCCAGCAGCTTAACCATGAACACTGAAGCTTTCTTT CASSLTMNTEAFF
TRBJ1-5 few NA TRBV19 TGTGCCAGTAGAGATCAGGACGACAGCAATCAGCCCCAGCATTTT CASRDQDDSNQPQHF
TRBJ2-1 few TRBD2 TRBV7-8 TGTGCCAGCAGCTTTAGCGGGAGGGTCTCCTACAATGAGCAGTTCTTC CASSFSGRVSYNEQFF
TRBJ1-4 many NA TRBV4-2 TGTGCCAGCAGCCAAGTGGGGATGGAAAATGAAAAACTGTTTTTT CASSQVGMENEKLFF
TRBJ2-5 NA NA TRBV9 TGTGCCAGCAGCGCCGGACTACTTGAGACCCAGTACTTC CASSAGLLETQYF